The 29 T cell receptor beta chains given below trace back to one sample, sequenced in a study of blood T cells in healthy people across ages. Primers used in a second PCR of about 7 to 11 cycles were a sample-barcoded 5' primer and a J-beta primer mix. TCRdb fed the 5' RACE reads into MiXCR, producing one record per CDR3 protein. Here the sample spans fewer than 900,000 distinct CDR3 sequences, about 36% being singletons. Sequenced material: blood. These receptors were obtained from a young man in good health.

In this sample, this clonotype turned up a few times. The CDR3 bases are TGTGCCAGCAGTTCGTGGGTGAACACTGAAGCTTTCTTT. It encodes CASSSWVNTEAFF. This chain uses TRBV6-5 with TRBJ1-1; no clear D. V was cut by 4 bases and J by 0 bases, with 6 bases left in between. In germline, CDR1 is MNHEY, CDR2 SVGAGI. This CDR3 spans 13 amino acids.

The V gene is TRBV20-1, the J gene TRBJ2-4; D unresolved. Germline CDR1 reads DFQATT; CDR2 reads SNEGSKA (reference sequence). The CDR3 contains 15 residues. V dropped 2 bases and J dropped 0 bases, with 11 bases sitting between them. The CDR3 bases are TGCAGTGCTAGAACTCTCCCTGGAGCCAAAAACATTCAGTACTTC. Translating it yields CSARTLPGAKNIQYF.

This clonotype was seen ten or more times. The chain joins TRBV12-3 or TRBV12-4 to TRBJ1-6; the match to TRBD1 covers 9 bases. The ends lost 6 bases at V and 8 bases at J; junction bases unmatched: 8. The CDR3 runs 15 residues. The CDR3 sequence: CASSKSGQGDSPLHF. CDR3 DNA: TGTGCCAGCAGCAAGTCGGGACAGGGCGATTCACCCCTCCACTTT.

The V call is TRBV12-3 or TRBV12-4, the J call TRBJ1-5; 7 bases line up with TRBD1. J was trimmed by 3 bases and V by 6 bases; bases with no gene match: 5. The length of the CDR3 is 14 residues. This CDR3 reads CASRLTGINQPQHF. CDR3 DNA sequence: TGTGCCAGCAGACTGACAGGGATCAATCAGCCCCAGCATTTT.

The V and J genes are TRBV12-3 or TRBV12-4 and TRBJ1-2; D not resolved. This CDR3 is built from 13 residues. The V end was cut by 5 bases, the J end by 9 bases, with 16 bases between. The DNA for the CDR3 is TGTGCCAGCAGTGTGGATAGTTACTCACGCTACACCTTC. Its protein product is CASSVDSYSRYTF.

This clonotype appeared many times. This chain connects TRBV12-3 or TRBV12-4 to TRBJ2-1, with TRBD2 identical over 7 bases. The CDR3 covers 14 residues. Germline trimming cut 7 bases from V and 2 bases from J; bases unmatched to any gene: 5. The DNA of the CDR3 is TGTGCCAGCATCGCGAGCGGGGCCTACAATGAGCAGTTCTTC. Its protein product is CASIASGAYNEQFF.

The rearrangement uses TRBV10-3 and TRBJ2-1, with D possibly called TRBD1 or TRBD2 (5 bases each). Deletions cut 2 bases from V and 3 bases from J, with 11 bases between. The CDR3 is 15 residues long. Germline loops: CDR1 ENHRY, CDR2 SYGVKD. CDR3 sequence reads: CAISEGDGYYNEQFF. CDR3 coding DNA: TGTGCCATCAGTGAGGGGGACGGCTACTACAATGAGCAGTTCTTC.

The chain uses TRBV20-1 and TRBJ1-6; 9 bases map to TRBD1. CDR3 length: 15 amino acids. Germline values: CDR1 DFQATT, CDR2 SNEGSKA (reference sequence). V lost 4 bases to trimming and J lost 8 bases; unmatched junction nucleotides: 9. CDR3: CSAMTGGGLDSPLHF. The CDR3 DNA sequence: TGCAGTGCTATGACAGGGGGGGGTTTGGATTCACCCCTCCACTTT.

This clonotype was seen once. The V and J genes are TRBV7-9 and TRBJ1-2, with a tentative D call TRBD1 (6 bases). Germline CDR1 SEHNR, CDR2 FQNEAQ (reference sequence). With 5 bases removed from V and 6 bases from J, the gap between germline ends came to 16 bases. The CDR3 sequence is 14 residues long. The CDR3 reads CASSVGGLYDGYTF. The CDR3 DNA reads TGTGCCAGCAGCGTTGGGGGCTTGTACGATGGCTACACCTTC.

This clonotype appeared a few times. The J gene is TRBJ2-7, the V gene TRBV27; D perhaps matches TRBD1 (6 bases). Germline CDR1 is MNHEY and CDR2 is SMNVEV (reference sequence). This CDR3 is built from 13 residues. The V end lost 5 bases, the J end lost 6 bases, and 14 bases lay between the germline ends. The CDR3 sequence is CASSVNQGSEQYF. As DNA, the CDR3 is TGTGCCAGCAGTGTAAACCAGGGGAGCGAGCAGTACTTC.

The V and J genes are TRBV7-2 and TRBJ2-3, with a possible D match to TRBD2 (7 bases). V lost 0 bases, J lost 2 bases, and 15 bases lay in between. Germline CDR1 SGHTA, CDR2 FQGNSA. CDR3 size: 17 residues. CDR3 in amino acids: CASSLARRGANTDTQYF. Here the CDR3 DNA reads TGTGCCAGCAGCTTAGCCAGACGGGGGGCCAACACAGATACGCAGTATTTT.

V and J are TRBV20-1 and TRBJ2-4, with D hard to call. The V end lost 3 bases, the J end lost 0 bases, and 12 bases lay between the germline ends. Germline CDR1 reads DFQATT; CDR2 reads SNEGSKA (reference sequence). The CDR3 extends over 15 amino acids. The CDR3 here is CSARPGYLAKNIQYF. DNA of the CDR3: TGCAGTGCTAGGCCGGGTTATCTAGCCAAAAACATTCAGTACTTC.

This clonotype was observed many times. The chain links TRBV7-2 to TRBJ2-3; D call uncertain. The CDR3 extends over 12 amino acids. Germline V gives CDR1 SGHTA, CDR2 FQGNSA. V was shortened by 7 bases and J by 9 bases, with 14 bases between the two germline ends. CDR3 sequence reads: CASTLTRETQYF. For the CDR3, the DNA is TGTGCCAGCACCCTGACTCGAGAGACGCAGTATTTT. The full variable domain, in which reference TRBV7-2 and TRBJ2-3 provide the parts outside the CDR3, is GAGVSQSPSNKVTEKGKDVELRCDPISGHTALYWYRQSLGQGLEFLIYFQGNSAPDKSGLPSDRFSAERTGGSVSTLTIQRTQQEDSAVYLCASTLTRETQYFGPGTRLTVL.

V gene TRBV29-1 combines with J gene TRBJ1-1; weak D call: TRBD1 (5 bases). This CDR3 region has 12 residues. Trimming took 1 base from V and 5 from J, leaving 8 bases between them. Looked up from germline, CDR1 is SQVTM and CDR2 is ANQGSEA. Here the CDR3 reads CSVEARDTEAFF. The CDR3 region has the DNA TGCAGCGTTGAAGCCAGGGATACTGAAGCTTTCTTT.

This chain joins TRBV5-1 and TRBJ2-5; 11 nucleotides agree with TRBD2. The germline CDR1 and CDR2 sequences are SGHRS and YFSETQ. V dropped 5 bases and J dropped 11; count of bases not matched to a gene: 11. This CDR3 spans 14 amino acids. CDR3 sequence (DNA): TGCGCCAGCAGATCCGGGACTAGCGGCGGTGAGCAGTACTTC. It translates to CASRSGTSGGEQYF.

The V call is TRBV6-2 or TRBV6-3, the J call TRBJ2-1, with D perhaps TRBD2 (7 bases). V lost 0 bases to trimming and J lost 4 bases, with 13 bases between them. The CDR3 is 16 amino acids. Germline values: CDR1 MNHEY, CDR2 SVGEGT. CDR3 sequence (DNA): TGTGCCAGCAGTTACTCGAGGGGGGGGAGGTACAATGAGCAGTTCTTC. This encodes CASSYSRGGRYNEQFF.

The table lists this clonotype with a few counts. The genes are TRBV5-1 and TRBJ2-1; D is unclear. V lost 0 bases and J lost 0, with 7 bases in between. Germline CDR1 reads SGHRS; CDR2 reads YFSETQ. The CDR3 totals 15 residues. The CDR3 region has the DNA TGCGCCAGCAGCTTGGAGGAGAGCTCCTACAATGAGCAGTTCTTC. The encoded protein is CASSLEESSYNEQFF.

In nucleotides, the CDR3 is TGTGCCAGCAGTTTCTCGACAGGGGTAGGCGGAGAACTGTTTTTT. It yields the protein CASSFSTGVGGELFF. The chain couples TRBV27 to TRBJ1-4; 8 bases fit TRBD1. V lost 3 bases, J lost 12 bases, and 12 bases stayed unmatched. CDR1 MNHEY and CDR2 SMNVEV come from the germline V gene (reference sequence). The CDR3 contains 15 residues.

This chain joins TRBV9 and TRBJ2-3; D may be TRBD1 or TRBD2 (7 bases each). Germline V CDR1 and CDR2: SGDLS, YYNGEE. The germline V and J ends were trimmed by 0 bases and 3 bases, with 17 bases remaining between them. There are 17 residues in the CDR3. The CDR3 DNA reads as TGTGCCAGCAGCGTAGATCAGGGGGGGGGCCCTACAGATACGCAGTATTTT. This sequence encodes CASSVDQGGGPTDTQYF.

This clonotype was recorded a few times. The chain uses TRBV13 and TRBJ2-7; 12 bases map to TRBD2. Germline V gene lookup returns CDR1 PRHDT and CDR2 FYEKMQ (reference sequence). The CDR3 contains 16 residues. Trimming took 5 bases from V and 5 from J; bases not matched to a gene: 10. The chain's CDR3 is CASSRTSGATIDEQYF. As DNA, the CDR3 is TGTGCCAGCAGCAGGACTAGCGGGGCCACGATCGACGAGCAGTACTTC.

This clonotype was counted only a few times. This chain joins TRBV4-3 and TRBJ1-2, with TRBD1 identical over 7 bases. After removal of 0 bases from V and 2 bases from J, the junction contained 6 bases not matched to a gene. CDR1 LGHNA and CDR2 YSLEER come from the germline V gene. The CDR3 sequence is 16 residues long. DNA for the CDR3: TGCGCCAGCAGCCAAGACTCGACAGGGTGGAACTATGGCTACACCTTC. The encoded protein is CASSQDSTGWNYGYTF.

This CDR3 reads CASSRGRTELNSPLHF. The DNA of the CDR3 is TGTGCCAGCAGCCGGGGGAGGACAGAATTAAATTCACCCCTCCACTTT. The chain employs TRBV3-1 and TRBJ1-6; a weak D match, TRBD1 (6 bases). The CDR3 extends over 16 amino acids. With 4 bases removed from V and 7 bases from J, the gap between germline ends came to 17 bases. In germline, CDR1 is LGHDT, CDR2 YNNKEL (reference sequence).

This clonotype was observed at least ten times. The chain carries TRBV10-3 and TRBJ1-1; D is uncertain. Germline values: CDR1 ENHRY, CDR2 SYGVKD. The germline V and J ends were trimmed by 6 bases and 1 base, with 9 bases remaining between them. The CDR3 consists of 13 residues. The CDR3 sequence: CAIRDTENTEAFF. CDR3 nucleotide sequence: TGTGCCATCAGGGATACAGAGAACACTGAAGCTTTCTTT.

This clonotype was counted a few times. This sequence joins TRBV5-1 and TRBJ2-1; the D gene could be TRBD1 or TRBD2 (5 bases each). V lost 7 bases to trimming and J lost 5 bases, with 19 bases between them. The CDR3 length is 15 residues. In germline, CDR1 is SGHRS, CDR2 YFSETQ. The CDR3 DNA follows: TGCGCCAGCTCAAACACCGGGACGGGAAACAATGAGCAGTTCTTC. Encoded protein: CASSNTGTGNNEQFF.

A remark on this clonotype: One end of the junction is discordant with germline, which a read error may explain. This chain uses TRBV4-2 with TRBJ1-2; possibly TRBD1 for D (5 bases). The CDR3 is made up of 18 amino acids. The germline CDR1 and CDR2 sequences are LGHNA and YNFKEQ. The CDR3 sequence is CASSQGQGLLTVDYGCTF. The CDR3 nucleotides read TGTGCCAGCAGCCAAGGGCAGGGACTACTTACTGTGGACTATGGCTGCACCTTC.

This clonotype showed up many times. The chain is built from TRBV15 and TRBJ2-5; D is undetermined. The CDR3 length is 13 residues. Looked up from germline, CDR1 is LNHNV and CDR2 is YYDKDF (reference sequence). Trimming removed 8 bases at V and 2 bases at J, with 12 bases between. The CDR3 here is CATGTVIQETQYF. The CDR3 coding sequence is TGTGCCACCGGAACGGTGATACAAGAGACCCAGTACTTC.

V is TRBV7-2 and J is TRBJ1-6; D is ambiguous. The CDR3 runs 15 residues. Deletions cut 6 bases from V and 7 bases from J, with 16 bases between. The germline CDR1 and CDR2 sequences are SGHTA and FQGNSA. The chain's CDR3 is CASSSAGNLNSPLHF. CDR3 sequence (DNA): TGTGCCAGCAGTTCGGCAGGAAACTTAAATTCACCCCTCCACTTT. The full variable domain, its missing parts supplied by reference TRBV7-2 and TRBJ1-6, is GAGVSQSPSNKVTEKGKDVELRCDPISGHTALYWYRQSLGQGLEFLIYFQGNSAPDKSGLPSDRFSAERTGGSVSTLTIQRTQQEDSAVYLCASSSAGNLNSPLHFGNGTRLTVT.

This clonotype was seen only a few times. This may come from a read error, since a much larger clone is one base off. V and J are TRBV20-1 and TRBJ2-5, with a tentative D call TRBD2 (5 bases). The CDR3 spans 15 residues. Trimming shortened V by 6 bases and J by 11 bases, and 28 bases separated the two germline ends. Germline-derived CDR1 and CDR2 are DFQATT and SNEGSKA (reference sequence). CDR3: CSAPGKRTLYNEQYF. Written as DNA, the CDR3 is TGCAGTGCACCCGGGAAGCGAACCCTTTACAATGAGCAGTACTTC.

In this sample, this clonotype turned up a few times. CDR3 sequence: CSARWSPYNEQFF. For the CDR3, the DNA is TGCAGTGCCCGCTGGAGTCCCTACAATGAGCAGTTCTTC. This chain links TRBV20-1 with TRBJ2-1, with D unresolved. V lost 6 bases, J lost 2 bases, and 11 bases lay in between. The CDR3 extends over 13 amino acids. Germline loops: CDR1 DFQATT, CDR2 SNEGSKA (reference sequence).